The 19 T cell receptor beta chains below come from one sample, sequenced in a study of shared clonotypes between healthy human individuals. Clones were sequenced by immunoSEQ multiplex PCR, and TCRdb holds only the in-frame ones, with some missing. The repertoire includes millions of clones, about 95% of them detected once, and 1.1% sits in the top ten. Naive CD8 cells were CD45RO-negative, positively selected for CCR7, excluding terminally differentiated effector memory CD45RA+ cells. Sequencing was performed on naive CD8+ T cells sorted from blood. These receptors originate from a man aged 18 to 30 in good health.

V and J are TRBV7-9 and TRBJ2-3; 13 nucleotides line up with TRBD2. The junction had 7 bases not matched to a gene; V was cut back by 5 bases and J by 5 bases. The CDR3 is 16 amino acids. Germline-derived CDR1 and CDR2 are SEHNR and FQNEAQ (reference sequence). The CDR3 DNA reads as TGTGCCAGCAGCGCCGGGACTAGCGGGGTTCTAGATACGCAGTATTTT. It specifies CASSAGTSGVLDTQYF.

The chain couples TRBV28 to TRBJ2-5, with a possible D match to TRBD2 (6 bases). Germline V CDR1 and CDR2: MDHEN, SYDVKM. V lost 6 bases, J lost 5 bases, and 16 bases lay in between. The CDR3 totals 14 residues. The CDR3 here is CASSRTGGMETQYF. Here the CDR3 DNA reads TGTGCCAGCAGCCGGACCGGGGGAATGGAGACCCAGTACTTC.

V is TRBV27 and J is TRBJ2-7, with TRBD2 matching over 8 bases. CDR1 is MNHEY, CDR2 SMNVEV, per germline (reference sequence). V was clipped by 6 bases and J by 1 base; unmatched bases: 2. There are 13 residues in the CDR3. CDR3 bases: TGTGCCAGCAGACCTAGCGGGTCCTACGAGCAGTACTTC. Its translation: CASRPSGSYEQYF.

This sequence joins TRBV15 and TRBJ2-7; the D gene is possibly TRBD1 (5 bases). The V end lost 5 bases, the J end lost 6 bases, and 14 bases lay between the germline ends. Looked up from germline, CDR1 is LNHNV and CDR2 is YYDKDF (reference sequence). The CDR3 sequence is 13 residues long. Here the CDR3 reads CATSPSIDSEQYF. In nucleotides, the CDR3 is TGTGCCACCAGCCCATCAATAGACAGCGAGCAGTACTTC.

Turning to this clone: Other DNA sequences in the same sample also yield this CDR3. The chain employs TRBV6-5 and TRBJ2-3; the D call may be TRBD1 or TRBD2 (5 bases each). V lost 2 bases and J lost 6, with 9 bases in between. There are 13 residues in the CDR3. CDR1 is MNHEY and CDR2 is SVGAGI in the germline V gene. The CDR3: CASSYLGADTQYF. CDR3 coding DNA: TGTGCCAGCAGTTACCTCGGGGCCGATACGCAGTATTTT.

A single count supports this clone. This rearrangement joins TRBV6-5 to TRBJ2-7; either TRBD1 or TRBD2 may fit D (5 bases each). Germline values: CDR1 MNHEY, CDR2 SVGAGI. Trimming removed 5 bases from V and 5 bases from J, with 19 bases in between. The CDR3 is made up of 15 amino acids. The CDR3 sequence is CASSPGTWGADEQYF. CDR3 bases: TGTGCCAGCAGTCCAGGGACCTGGGGAGCGGACGAGCAGTACTTC.

The V gene is TRBV30, the J gene TRBJ2-7; D not resolved. This CDR3 has 14 amino acids. Germline CDR1 reads GTSNPN; CDR2 reads SVGIG (reference sequence). V was trimmed by 1 base and J by 5 bases, leaving 15 bases between them. The CDR3 DNA follows: TGTGCCTGGAGTGAGGCCGCCTCAGGTGACGAGCAGTACTTC. Translation: CAWSEAASGDEQYF.

As for this clone: This same CDR3 is encoded by further DNA sequences in the sample. The chain is built from TRBV7-9 and TRBJ2-5, with TRBD1 as a possible D gene (6 bases). Germline V lookup: CDR1 SEHNR, CDR2 FQNEAQ (reference sequence). The CDR3 covers 14 residues. The V gene lost 1 base and the J gene lost 1 base, with 7 bases spanning the gap. For the CDR3, the DNA is TGTGCCAGCAGCTTAGTAGGGGGCCAAGAGACCCAGTACTTC. It translates to CASSLVGGQETQYF. Supplemented by reference TRBV7-9 and TRBJ2-5, the full variable domain reads DTGVSQNPRHKITKRGQNVTFRCDPISEHNRLYWYRQTLGQGPEFLTYFQNEAQLEKSRLLSDRFSAERPKGSFSTLEIQRTEQGDSAMYLCASSLVGGQETQYFGPGTRLLVL.

The chain uses TRBV29-1 and TRBJ2-7; possibly TRBD1 for D (5 bases). V lost 4 bases, J lost 2 bases, and 12 bases lay in between. This CDR3 spans 13 amino acids. In germline, CDR1 is SQVTM, CDR2 ANQGSEA. The CDR3 DNA follows: TGCAGCGTTGGTGAAAGGGGCGCCTACGAGCAGTACTTC. Protein sequence: CSVGERGAYEQYF.

The rearrangement links TRBV2 to TRBJ2-5; D could derive from TRBD1 or TRBD2 (6 bases each). V was cut by 5 bases and J by 5 bases, with 15 bases left in between. This CDR3 has 14 residues. Germline CDR1 SNHLY, CDR2 FYNNEI. The CDR3 loop reads CASSQGSSVETQYF. The CDR3 nucleotides are TGTGCCAGCAGTCAGGGGTCTAGCGTGGAGACCCAGTACTTC.

With regard to this clone: The same CDR3 arises from other DNA sequences in this sample as well. This chain uses TRBV9 with TRBJ2-2, with unresolved D. Germline CDR1 is SGDLS and CDR2 is YYNGEE. This CDR3 contains 12 residues. V lost 2 bases and J 6 bases, leaving 5 bases between the germline ends. CDR3 protein: CASSVNAGELFF. CDR3 coding DNA: TGTGCCAGCAGCGTTAACGCCGGGGAGCTGTTTTTT.

This clone has just one count. One end of the junction is discordant with germline, which a read error may explain. V and J are TRBV7-9 and TRBJ1-3, with D uncertain. This CDR3 comprises 12 residues. CDR1 is SEHNR and CDR2 is FQNEAQ in the germline V gene (reference sequence). The CDR3 region is CVSLSSGNTIYF. The CDR3 nucleotides read TGTGTCAGCCTCAGCTCTGGAAACACCATATATTTT. The full variable domain, with the rest looked up from reference TRBV7-9 and TRBJ1-3, is DTGVSQNPRHKITKRGQNVTFRCDPISEHNRLYWYRQTLGQGPEFLTYFQNEAQLEKSRLLSDRFSAERPKGSFSTLEIQRTEQGDSAMYLCVSLSSGNTIYFGEGSWLTVV.

The chain employs TRBV15 and TRBJ1-1; 8 bases map to TRBD1. CDR3 length: 16 amino acids. The junction had 6 bases not matched to a gene; V was cut back by 3 bases and J by 0 bases. The V gene's germline CDR1 is LNHNV and CDR2 YYDKDF (reference sequence). The CDR3 reads CATSRDRAIMNTEAFF. Written as DNA, the CDR3 is TGTGCCACCAGCAGGGACAGGGCAATCATGAACACTGAAGCTTTCTTT.

The J gene is TRBJ1-2, the V gene TRBV5-1; no reliable D call. Trimming pared 4 bases from V and 4 bases from J, leaving 14 bases between. Germline V lookup: CDR1 SGHRS, CDR2 YFSETQ. The CDR3 totals 14 residues. This chain's CDR3 is CASSLDAGSYGYTF. The DNA for the CDR3 is TGCGCCAGCAGCCTGGATGCCGGGTCCTATGGCTACACCTTC.

V is TRBV28 and J is TRBJ2-3; D possibly corresponds to TRBD2 (6 bases). The CDR3 sequence is 14 residues long. The V end was cut by 5 bases, the J end by 0 bases, with 9 bases between. Germline assignment: CDR1 MDHEN and CDR2 SYDVKM. The CDR3 bases are TGTGCCAGCAGTACGGGACTGAGCACAGATACGCAGTATTTT. The encoded protein is CASSTGLSTDTQYF.

CDR3 DNA sequence: TGTGCCAGCAGTTACTCCACTTTGGATGAGCAGTTCTTC. Translated: CASSYSTLDEQFF. The genes are TRBV6-5 and TRBJ2-1, with no clear D. This CDR3 region has 13 residues. The V end lost 0 bases, the J end lost 8 bases, and 8 bases lay between the germline ends. Germline assignment: CDR1 MNHEY and CDR2 SVGAGI.

The V gene is TRBV13, the J gene TRBJ2-3; tentative D call: TRBD2 (5 bases). The V end was cut by 5 bases, the J end by 6 bases, with 21 bases between. CDR1 and CDR2 from the germline V gene are PRHDT and FYEKMQ (reference sequence). This CDR3 is built from 16 residues. CDR3 amino acids: CASSPLSSPRGDTQYF. For the CDR3, the DNA is TGTGCCAGCAGCCCCTTAAGTAGCCCCCGAGGGGATACGCAGTATTTT.

This rearrangement joins TRBV5-1 to TRBJ1-1; unclear D gene. Germline CDR1 is SGHRS and CDR2 is YFSETQ. Trimming left V 2 bases short and J 1 base short, with 12 bases between. CDR3 length: 15 residues. This CDR3 reads CASSFITNTNTEAFF. In nucleotides, the CDR3 is TGCGCCAGCAGCTTCATCACAAATACGAACACTGAAGCTTTCTTT. The full variable domain, in which reference TRBV5-1 and TRBJ1-1 provide the parts outside the CDR3, is KAGVTQTPRYLIKTRGQQVTLSCSPISGHRSVSWYQQTPGQGLQFLFEYFSETQRNKGNFPGRFSGRQFSNSRSEMNVSTLELGDSALYLCASSFITNTNTEAFFGQGTRLTVV.

The CDR3 coding sequence is TGTGCCAGTAGTCTGGGCAGTTTAGGCTCACCCCTCCACTTT. Amino acids: CASSLGSLGSPLHF. The chain employs TRBV19 and TRBJ1-6; D gene unclear. The length of the CDR3 is 14 residues. CDR1 LNHDA and CDR2 SQIVND come from the germline V gene (reference sequence). V was cut by 5 bases and J by 10 bases, with 15 bases left in between.